This TCR beta chain is drawn from a study of CD8 T cells in Susac syndrome. CDR3 size: 14 residues. CDR1 is MNHEY, CDR2 SVGAGI, per germline. Trimming pared 1 base from V and 2 bases from J, leaving 8 bases between. TCR beta sequences were obtained from blood CD8+ and CD4+ T cells. TEMRA cells were enriched by FACS, while CD8+ and CD4+ T cells were obtained through a negative isolation that was performed magnetically. RNA, at about 0.45 to 1 ug, was reverse transcribed with random hexamers. The TCR beta CDR3 was amplified by immunoSEQ multiplex PCR across 54 Vbeta, 13 Jbeta. TCRdb reprocessed the immunoSEQ multiplex PCR reads via MiXCR and lists one record per CDR3 protein. The data show about 180,000 distinct CDR3 sequences, 95% seen once.

The sequencing input was CD8+ T cells from PBMCs. The chain has TRBV6-5 and TRBJ2-5; D uncertain. The source is a human donor with multiple sclerosis. Here the CDR3 DNA reads TGTGCCAGCAGTTACTTCGGCGGACAAGAGACCCAGTACTTC. Its protein product is CASSYFGGQETQYF.